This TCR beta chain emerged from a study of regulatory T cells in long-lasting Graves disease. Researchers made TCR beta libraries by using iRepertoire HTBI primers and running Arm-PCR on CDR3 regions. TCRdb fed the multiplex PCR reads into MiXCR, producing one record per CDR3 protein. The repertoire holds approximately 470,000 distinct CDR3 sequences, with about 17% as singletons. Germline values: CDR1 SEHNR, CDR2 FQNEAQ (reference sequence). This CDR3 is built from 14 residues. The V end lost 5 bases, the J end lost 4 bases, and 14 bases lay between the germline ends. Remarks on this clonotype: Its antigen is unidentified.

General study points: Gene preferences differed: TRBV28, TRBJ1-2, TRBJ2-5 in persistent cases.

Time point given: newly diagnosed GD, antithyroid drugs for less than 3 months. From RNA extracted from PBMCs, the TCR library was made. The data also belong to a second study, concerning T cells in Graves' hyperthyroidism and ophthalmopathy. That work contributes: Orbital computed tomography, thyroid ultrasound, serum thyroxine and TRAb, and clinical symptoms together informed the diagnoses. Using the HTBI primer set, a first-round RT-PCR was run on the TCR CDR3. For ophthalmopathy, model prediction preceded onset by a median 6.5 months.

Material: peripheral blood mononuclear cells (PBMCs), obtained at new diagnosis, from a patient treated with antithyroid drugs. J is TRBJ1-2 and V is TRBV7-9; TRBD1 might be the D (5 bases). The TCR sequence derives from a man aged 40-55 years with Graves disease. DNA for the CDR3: TGTGCCAGCAGCCCTAGGAGGGGTCGCTATGGCTACACCTTC. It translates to CASSPRRGRYGYTF. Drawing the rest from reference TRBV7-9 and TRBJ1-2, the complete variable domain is DTGVSQNPRHKITKRGQNVTFRCDPISEHNRLYWYRQTLGQGPEFLTYFQNEAQLEKSRLLSDRFSAERPKGSFSTLEIQRTEQGDSAMYLCASSPRRGRYGYTFGSGTRLTVV.